Described below is a single TCR beta chain sequence and its context. Measured with immunoSEQ multiplex PCR; TCRdb has only the in-frame clones, and not every one. Of around 40,000 clones listed, under 80% are singletons. These data belong to a study of chemoradiotherapy in HPV16-positive cancers. Whole-study context: Candidate HPV-specific clones and shared TCR motifs came from a couple of HPV16-positive patients.

CDR1 and CDR2 (germline): SGHNT, YYREEE (reference sequence). The CDR3 has 15 residues. The ends lost 10 bases at V and 4 bases at J; junction bases unmatched: 15. The TCR originated in a human donor with HPV-associated anogenital cancer. The sequencing here drew on blood, taken from a patient who underwent chemoradiotherapy. The V gene is TRBV5-4, the J gene TRBJ2-5; TRBD2 agrees at 8 bases. This chain's CDR3 is CAARSAGGSRETQYF. CDR3 DNA: TGTGCCGCGCGGTCGGCGGGAGGATCTCGAGAGACCCAGTACTTC.